These T cell receptor beta chains were read from a single sample in a study of cytomegalovirus exposure and HLA in healthy donors. Sequencing used immunoSEQ multiplex PCR; TCRdb keeps in-frame clones, though not all of them. The sample records about 130,000 clones, 65% to 75% being singletons. Sequenced input: PBMCs. The receptors here all came from a woman in her fifties or sixties in good health and CMV-seropositive. CDR3s include the opening cysteine and the closing phenylalanine or tryptophan. The order of the fields is J gene, V gene, clone size, CDR3 length, CDR3 protein. Clone size is shown for a subset of rows, as once, few, many or a class of expanded clone.

TRBJ2-3	TRBV2	-	16	CASSRTSGRASDTQYF
-	TRBV29-1	-	14	CSVVRSGATYEQYF
TRBJ2-5	TRBV5-4	once	16	CASSNGILGGQETQYF
TRBJ1-4	TRBV7-2	-	14	CASSLGQSHEKLFF
TRBJ1-2	TRBV7-6	-	15	CASSSNTGANYGYTF
TRBJ1-5	TRBV23-1	-	17	CASKPRDRRISNQPQHF
TRBJ1-6	TRBV4-2	once	15	CASSPLDRVNSPLHF
TRBJ2-7	TRBV5-6	-	14	CASSAGTGIYEQYF
TRBJ1-4	TRBV2	-	14	CASRTEPLSEELFF
TRBJ2-1	TRBV29-1	-	14	CSVEEVGGPSLQFF
TRBJ1-2	TRBV2	-	13	CASSGGFQRGYTF
TRBJ2-5	TRBV7-9	-	14	CASSSSVGGETQYF
TRBJ2-5	TRBV4-2	-	16	CASSQDTDRGEETQYF
TRBJ2-5	TRBV27	-	18	CASSRTIPGQVAQETQYF
TRBJ2-7	TRBV12-5	-	13	CASGLGQTYEQYF
-	TRBV5-6	-	12	CASSFTGGEQYF
TRBJ2-2	TRBV29-1	-	15	CSVDFGRSPTGELFF
TRBJ2-7	TRBV6-5	-	15	CASIRSGTESYEQYF
TRBJ2-2	TRBV6-1	-	15	CASRGGQGNTGELFF
TRBJ1-1	TRBV5-4	-	13	CASSLETGTEAFF
TRBJ1-5	TRBV19	-	16	CASRLDRGIRNQPQHF
TRBJ2-5	TRBV13	few	15	CASSLRRGTQETQYF
TRBJ2-1	TRBV5-4	-	15	CASSTDRVSYNEQFF
TRBJ2-5	TRBV5-5	-	13	CASSSGPGETQYF
TRBJ2-2	TRBV6-6	-	14	CASSYLADTGELFF
TRBJ2-1	TRBV10-1	-	15	CASSGRGGRLDEQFF
TRBJ1-1	TRBV14	-	15	CASSPPIWQNTEAFF
TRBJ1-4	TRBV4-1	-	15	CASSLLGGSNEKLFF
TRBJ1-2	TRBV7-9	-	13	CASSFQGGDRYTF
TRBJ1-4	TRBV6-5	-	13	CARKDRGDEKLFF
TRBJ2-1	TRBV25-1	once	16	CASSQRGTGRDNEQFF